This T cell receptor (beta chain) was profiled in a study of cytomegalovirus exposure and HLA in healthy donors. Points on this clone: What it binds is not known.

The PCR ran on 60 Vbeta and 13 Jbeta primers. Method: immunoSEQ multiplex PCR; TCRdb's copy keeps in-frame clones and lacks some. The sample has roughly 120,000 clones, roughly 84% seen once. Trimming took 5 bases from V and 10 from J, leaving 15 bases between them. This CDR3 comprises 13 residues. Germline V gene lookup returns CDR1 LNHDA and CDR2 SQIVND (reference sequence). Study-wide results and limits: Within an earlier analysis, most TCR beta V segments proved productive either about 90% or about 30% of the time. Analysis was performed later, and it showed HLA-associated TCR beta chains to be more clonally expanded than equally common others.

Sequencing input: PBMCs. The rearrangement joins TRBV19 to TRBJ2-1, with a weak D call TRBD1 (6 bases). The TCR comes from a man aged 25 to 40 in good health and CMV-seropositive. The CDR3 region is CASSFSGTLEQFF. Here the CDR3 DNA reads TGTGCCAGTAGTTTCTCCGGGACACTCGAGCAGTTCTTC.